These 27 T cell receptor beta chains share one sample of origin, sequenced in a study of neurological immune-mediated disorders. TCRdb recomputed calls from the 5' RACE reads with MiXCR, one row per CDR3 protein. The sample lists over 65,000 distinct CDR3 sequences, 2.6% seen once, with 1.1% in the top ten. The specimen sequenced was PBMCs. Every receptor here comes from a woman in her twenties or thirties with multiple sclerosis.

This clonotype was seen many times. The chain joins TRBV18 to TRBJ1-1, with a weak D call TRBD1 (6 bases). The germline V and J ends were trimmed by 4 bases and 7 bases, with 19 bases remaining between them. In germline, CDR1 is KGHSH, CDR2 LQKENI. This CDR3 contains 15 residues. The CDR3 DNA follows: TGTGCCAGCTCACGGCGCCTGGACAGACCCAATGAAGCTTTCTTT. This encodes CASSRRLDRPNEAFF.

This clonotype was recorded at least ten times. The chain uses TRBV28 and TRBJ2-3, with D perhaps matching TRBD1 (5 bases). The CDR3 is made up of 15 amino acids. Between the trimmed V and J ends, which lost 3 bases and 1 base, there was a span of 11 bases. Germline V lookup: CDR1 MDHEN, CDR2 SYDVKM. DNA for the CDR3: TGTGCCAGCAGTTTTCACCAGGGCCGCACAGATACGCAGTATTTT. Protein: CASSFHQGRTDTQYF.

Ten or more counts support this clonotype. The V gene is TRBV5-1, the J gene TRBJ1-4; 7 bases agree with TRBD1. The CDR3 is 14 residues long. Germline CDR1 SGHRS, CDR2 YFSETQ. V dropped 4 bases and J dropped 10; count of bases not matched to a gene: 10. Written as DNA, the CDR3 is TGCGCCAGCAGCCTCGGGACAGCCGTAGGAAAACTGTTTTTT. This sequence encodes CASSLGTAVGKLFF. Drawing the rest from reference TRBV5-1 and TRBJ1-4, the complete variable domain is KAGVTQTPRYLIKTRGQQVTLSCSPISGHRSVSWYQQTPGQGLQFLFEYFSETQRNKGNFPGRFSGRQFSNSRSEMNVSTLELGDSALYLCASSLGTAVGKLFFGSGTQLSVL.

This clonotype came up many times. CDR3 loop: CATADGNTDTQYF. In nucleotides, the CDR3 is TGTGCCACCGCCGACGGGAACACAGATACGCAGTATTTT. The V gene is TRBV27, the J gene TRBJ2-3; possibly TRBD2 for D (5 bases). Trimming removed 10 bases from V and 2 bases from J, with 13 bases in between. CDR3 length: 13 residues. CDR1 and CDR2 (germline): MNHEY, SMNVEV (reference sequence).

At least ten counts were recorded for this clonotype. The DNA for the CDR3 is TGTGCCAGCACCCCTGGACAGTATTTTAACTATGGCTACACCTTC. It codes for CASTPGQYFNYGYTF. This chain connects TRBV28 to TRBJ1-2, with D possibly matching TRBD1 (6 bases). The CDR3 is 15 residues long. The germline V gene has CDR1 MDHEN and CDR2 SYDVKM. The ends were cut back, 7 bases at V and 1 base at J, with 16 bases in the middle.

The chain joins TRBV28 to TRBJ2-7, with 8 positions matching TRBD1. V was clipped by 7 bases and J by 3 bases; unmatched bases: 11. The CDR3 has 15 residues. Per the germline V gene, CDR1 is MDHEN and CDR2 is SYDVKM. The CDR3 bases are TGTGCCAGCACCGGCAACCCCGGGACAGGCTACGAGCAGTACTTC. It encodes CASTGNPGTGYEQYF.

Many counts were recorded for this clonotype. The chain carries TRBV7-9 and TRBJ1-1; TRBD1 agrees at 7 bases. The CDR3 has 12 residues. Germline CDR1 is SEHNR and CDR2 is FQNEAQ (reference sequence). The V segment lost 6 bases and the J segment 5 bases; nucleotides outside the gene matches: 3. CDR3 sequence: CASRAQGTEAFF. CDR3 nucleotide sequence: TGTGCCAGCAGGGCACAGGGGACTGAAGCTTTCTTT.

This clonotype came up many times. The chain joins TRBV20-1 to TRBJ1-4; tentatively, D is TRBD1 (5 bases). V lost 2 bases to trimming and J lost 3 bases, with 10 bases between them. This CDR3 contains 14 residues. Germline lookup yields CDR1 DFQATT and CDR2 SNEGSKA (reference sequence). In nucleotides, the CDR3 is TGCAGTGCTAGATCAGGGAGGCCTAATGAAAAACTGTTTTTT. Translating gives CSARSGRPNEKLFF.

This clonotype was counted ten times or more. The chain couples TRBV20-1 to TRBJ2-1, with 9 bases aligning to TRBD2. CDR1 DFQATT and CDR2 SNEGSKA come from the germline V gene (reference sequence). The CDR3 runs to 13 residues. Germline trimming cut 6 bases from V and 7 bases from J; bases unmatched to any gene: 7. CDR3 nucleotides: TGCAGTGCCCTTAGCGGGAGTAAAAATGAGCAGTTCTTC. Its translation: CSALSGSKNEQFF.

This clonotype has ten or more counts. The chain uses TRBV29-1 and TRBJ2-3, with 11 bases matching TRBD2. Losses at the gene ends were 6 bases for V and 3 bases for J; bases not matched to a gene: 5. The CDR3 consists of 14 residues. Germline lookup yields CDR1 SQVTM and CDR2 ANQGSEA. The CDR3 sequence is CSVSRLAGTDTQYF. Here the CDR3 DNA reads TGCAGCGTCTCTCGACTAGCGGGAACAGATACGCAGTATTTT.

Ten or more counts support this clonotype. The chain links TRBV20-1 to TRBJ1-2, with TRBD1 as a possible D gene (6 bases). Germline assignment: CDR1 DFQATT and CDR2 SNEGSKA (reference sequence). The V and J ends lost 5 bases and 5 bases respectively, with 12 bases between them. CDR3 length: 12 amino acids. The CDR3 here is CSAPRTGYGYTF. The CDR3, as DNA: TGCAGTGCTCCGCGTACAGGGTATGGCTACACCTTC.

This clonotype was counted ten times or more. The chain has TRBV21-1 and TRBJ2-3; the table's D call of TRBD1 was not tested on the DNA. TRBV21-1 is a documented pseudogene. This CDR3 region has 14 residues. CDR3 sequence: CASPRDRATDTQYF. CDR3 bases: TGTGCCAGTCCGCGGGACAGGGCCACAGATACGCAGTATTTT.

This clonotype was seen many times. The chain links TRBV5-1 to TRBJ1-1, with 7 bases that match TRBD1. Germline V CDR1 and CDR2: SGHRS, YFSETQ. V shed 7 bases and J 0 bases; nucleotides not matched to a gene: 9. The CDR3 spans 15 residues. The CDR3 loop is CASSRIGGMNTEAFF. The DNA for the CDR3 is TGCGCCAGCTCACGGATAGGGGGCATGAACACTGAAGCTTTCTTT.

There are many counts of this clonotype. The gene calls are TRBV15 and TRBJ1-1; 9 nucleotides align to TRBD1. This CDR3 is built from 16 residues. CDR1 is LNHNV, CDR2 YYDKDF, per germline (reference sequence). With 5 bases clipped from V and 5 bases from J, the junction kept 12 bases outside the gene matches. CDR3 in DNA: TGTGCCACCAGCCATCGCGGGACAGGGCTGAGGACTGAAGCTTTCTTT. As protein: CATSHRGTGLRTEAFF.

In its sample, this clonotype ranks as medium-sized. The V gene is TRBV9, the J gene TRBJ2-7, with D perhaps given as TRBD1 or TRBD2 (5 bases each). The CDR3 length is 15 residues. The V gene lost 3 bases and the J gene lost 0 bases, with 13 bases spanning the gap. Per the germline V gene, CDR1 is SGDLS and CDR2 is YYNGEE. The CDR3 DNA sequence: TGTGCCAGCAGCGCCCCCAGGGACCCCTCCTACGAGCAGTACTTC. Residues: CASSAPRDPSYEQYF.

This clonotype has a count of ten or more. V usage is TRBV29-1 and J usage is TRBJ1-1; D is possibly TRBD1 (6 bases). The CDR3 runs to 13 residues. V lost 6 bases and J lost 5, with 16 bases in between. Germline V gene lookup returns CDR1 SQVTM and CDR2 ANQGSEA. Written as DNA, the CDR3 is TGCAGCGTCCTTAGGGGGTCGGGAACTGAAGCTTTCTTT. This encodes CSVLRGSGTEAFF.

This clonotype was counted many times. This chain connects TRBV6-5 to TRBJ2-1; no definite D call. Trimming took 0 bases from V and 1 from J, leaving 13 bases between them. CDR1 MNHEY and CDR2 SVGAGI come from the germline V gene. The CDR3 runs to 17 residues. The CDR3 sequence: CASSYSSEVYSYNEQFF. CDR3 sequence (DNA): TGTGCCAGCAGTTACTCTAGTGAGGTCTATTCCTACAATGAGCAGTTCTTC.

This clonotype occurred many times. This chain links TRBV12-3 or TRBV12-4 with TRBJ2-1; D unresolved. The CDR3 consists of 16 residues. Trimming removed 5 bases from V and 5 bases from J, with 19 bases in between. CDR3 nucleotides: TGTGCCAGCAGTGCTGCCCTATTGACAAAGCACAATGAGCAGTTCTTC. The encoded protein is CASSAALLTKHNEQFF.

This clonotype was seen many times. V and J are TRBV15 and TRBJ1-4, with 7 bases aligning to TRBD1. The CDR3 loop spans 16 amino acids. V gave up 1 base and J gave up 8 bases; unmatched junction bases: 10. CDR1 is LNHNV and CDR2 is YYDKDF in the germline V gene (reference sequence). The CDR3, as DNA: TGTGCCACCAGCAGAGTTGACCAGGGGGTCGGGGAAAAACTGTTTTTT. Its protein product is CATSRVDQGVGEKLFF.

This clonotype was seen many times. The chain joins TRBV24-1 to TRBJ2-1, with 8 positions matching TRBD2. Trimming at V came to 2 bases and at J to 4 bases, leaving 9 bases not matched to a gene. The CDR3 spans 17 residues. CDR1 KGHDR and CDR2 SFDVKD come from the germline V gene. CDR3 DNA sequence: TGTGCCACCAGTGATTCTTTCGGGACTAGTCCTTACAATGAGCAGTTCTTC. It codes for CATSDSFGTSPYNEQFF.

This clonotype was detected ten times or more. The CDR3 loop reads CASSPQGADYGYTF. CDR3 bases: TGTGCCAGCAGCCCCCAGGGGGCGGACTATGGCTACACCTTC. This sequence joins TRBV7-2 and TRBJ1-2, with 8 bases lining up with TRBD1. The CDR3 is 14 amino acids. CDR1 and CDR2 (germline): SGHTA, FQGNSA. The junction had 5 bases not matched to a gene; V was cut back by 5 bases and J by 3 bases. Based on the CDR3 plus reference TRBV7-2 and TRBJ1-2, the full variable domain is GAGVSQSPSNKVTEKGKDVELRCDPISGHTALYWYRQSLGQGLEFLIYFQGNSAPDKSGLPSDRFSAERTGGSVSTLTIQRTQQEDSAVYLCASSPQGADYGYTFGSGTRLTVV.

This clonotype has ten or more counts. The chain couples TRBV2 to TRBJ2-1; 15 nucleotides align to TRBD2. With 7 bases clipped from V and 9 bases from J, the junction kept 7 bases outside the gene matches. This CDR3 is built from 15 residues. CDR1 SNHLY and CDR2 FYNNEI come from the germline V gene. The CDR3 DNA sequence: TGTGCCAGCACCTCGGGACTAGCGGGAGGTGGTGAGCAGTTCTTC. Protein sequence: CASTSGLAGGGEQFF. Looking up the rest from reference TRBV2 and TRBJ2-1 gives the full variable domain: EPEVTQTPSHQVTQMGQEVILRCVPISNHLYFYWYRQILGQKVEFLVSFYNNEISEKSEIFDDQFSVERPDGSNFTLKIRSTKLEDSAMYFCASTSGLAGGGEQFFGPGTRLTVL.

This clonotype was seen many times. The rearrangement uses TRBV20-1 and TRBJ2-3; weak D call: TRBD2 (5 bases). CDR1 and CDR2 from the germline V gene are DFQATT and SNEGSKA (reference sequence). This CDR3 spans 14 amino acids. V gave up 4 bases and J gave up 1 base, with 12 bases separating them. The CDR3 sequence is CSAINLAGTDTQYF. CDR3 coding DNA: TGCAGTGCTATCAACCTAGCAGGCACAGATACGCAGTATTTT.

This clonotype was seen many times. The chain combines TRBV7-2 with TRBJ2-1; 7 bases are shared with TRBD2. CDR1 SGHTA and CDR2 FQGNSA come from the germline V gene. The CDR3 spans 16 residues. The V gene end was trimmed by 2 bases and the J gene end by 9 bases; junction bases not matched to a gene: 13. For the CDR3, the DNA is TGTGCCAGCAGCTTAACGCCAGCGGGGCTCTTGAGTGAGCAGTTCTTC. This gives the protein CASSLTPAGLLSEQFF.

This clonotype was found many times. CDR3 nucleotides: TGTGCCACCAGCAGAGGGGGAGGGAACACTGAAGCTTTCTTT. This encodes CATSRGGGNTEAFF. V and J are TRBV15 and TRBJ1-1; unclear D gene. This CDR3 is 14 amino acids long. The ends were cut back, 1 base at V and 1 base at J, with 7 bases in the middle. In germline, CDR1 is LNHNV, CDR2 YYDKDF (reference sequence).

This clonotype was observed many times. V usage is TRBV6-4 and J usage is TRBJ2-7; weak D call: TRBD1 (5 bases). Trimming removed 3 bases from V and 2 bases from J, with 8 bases in between. CDR1 and CDR2 from the germline V gene are MRHNA and SNTAGT. The CDR3 is 13 amino acids. The DNA of the CDR3 is TGTGCCAGCAGTGAAGGGGAACCCTACGAGCAGTACTTC. The encoded protein is CASSEGEPYEQYF.

Many counts were recorded for this clonotype. The chain is built from TRBV20-1 and TRBJ1-1; no clear D gene. V was clipped by 0 bases and J by 1 base, with 12 bases between them. Germline V gives CDR1 DFQATT, CDR2 SNEGSKA (reference sequence). The CDR3 sequence is 15 residues long. CDR3: CSARDWPQRNTEAFF. In nucleotides, the CDR3 is TGCAGTGCTAGAGACTGGCCGCAACGGAACACTGAAGCTTTCTTT.